Below, 12 T cell receptor beta chains from the same sample are listed, as sequenced in a study of graft-versus-host responses after intestinal transplantation. No cognate antigen is known for these TCRs. The assay was immunoSEQ multiplex PCR, and TCRdb's table has in-frame clones only and misses some. Of about 97,000 clones in the sample, 91% are singletons; the top ten hold about 0.18%. The input for sequencing was unstimulated CD4+ T cells sorted from spleen or lymph node cells, taken before transplant. Receptors originate from a human donor who was the organ donor for an intestinal transplant.

This chain uses TRBV19 with TRBJ2-5, with TRBD2 identical over 10 bases. V shed 1 base and J 5 bases; nucleotides not matched to a gene: 10. The CDR3 has 17 residues. Looked up from germline, CDR1 is LNHDA and CDR2 is SQIVND (reference sequence). The CDR3 reads CASSIVASGGTSETQYF. For the CDR3, the DNA is TGTGCCAGTAGTATAGTGGCTAGCGGGGGTACTTCGGAGACCCAGTACTTC.

The chain uses TRBV7-6 and TRBJ2-2, with 8 bases fitting TRBD2. V shed 4 bases, J shed 7 bases, and the junction held 5 bases outside the gene matches. CDR1 is SGHVS and CDR2 is FNYEAQ in the germline V gene. The CDR3 has 14 amino acids. CDR3 nucleotides: TGTGCCAGCAGCTCAATAGCGGGGCACGGGGAGCTGTTTTTT. Translation gives CASSSIAGHGELFF.

This sequence joins TRBV7-3 and TRBJ1-6; TRBD1 is a possible D gene (6 bases). This CDR3 contains 14 residues. Trimming removed 8 bases from V and 9 bases from J, with 17 bases in between. Germline-derived CDR1 and CDR2 are SGHTA and FQGTGA. Here the CDR3 reads CASATGVRGSPLHF. The CDR3 bases are TGTGCCAGCGCGACAGGTGTGCGAGGTTCACCCCTCCACTTT.

V gene TRBV11-2 combines with J gene TRBJ2-1; D is perhaps TRBD1 (6 bases). The V end lost 3 bases, the J end lost 0 bases, and 12 bases lay between the germline ends. Germline CDR1 and CDR2: SGHAT and FQNNGV. The CDR3 sequence is 16 residues long. CDR3 amino acids: CASSLRTAGSYNEQFF. The CDR3 coding sequence is TGTGCCAGCAGCTTGAGGACAGCCGGCTCCTACAATGAGCAGTTCTTC.

The gene calls are TRBV7-2 and TRBJ1-2; D unclear. Germline-derived CDR1 and CDR2 are SGHTA and FQGNSA. The CDR3 loop spans 11 amino acids. Trimming shortened V by 4 bases and J by 10 bases, and 10 bases separated the two germline ends. The chain's CDR3 is CASSSAGSYTF. The CDR3 coding sequence is TGTGCCAGCAGCTCTGCCGGGTCCTACACCTTC. Using reference TRBV7-2 and TRBJ1-2 for the parts outside the CDR3, the full variable domain is GAGVSQSPSNKVTEKGKDVELRCDPISGHTALYWYRQSLGQGLEFLIYFQGNSAPDKSGLPSDRFSAERTGGSVSTLTIQRTQQEDSAVYLCASSSAGSYTFGSGTRLTVV.

The chain couples TRBV7-9 to TRBJ1-1; D gene uncertain. V lost 2 bases to trimming and J lost 14 bases, with 21 bases between them. The germline V gene has CDR1 SEHNR and CDR2 FQNEAQ (reference sequence). The CDR3 length is 14 residues. CDR3: CASSLMSVDPPSFF. The CDR3 coding sequence is TGTGCCAGCAGCTTAATGAGCGTAGACCCACCAAGCTTCTTT.

The chain recombines TRBV7-6 with TRBJ1-3; no definite D call. The germline CDR1 and CDR2 sequences are SGHVS and FNYEAQ. The CDR3 runs 13 residues. Trimming removed 4 bases from V and 0 bases from J, with 4 bases in between. The chain's CDR3 is CASSSSSGNTIYF. CDR3 coding DNA: TGTGCCAGCAGCTCTTCCTCTGGAAACACCATATATTTT.

CDR3 DNA: TGTGCCAGCAGTTACGGAGCGGGGGGGCAATACGAGCAGTACTTC. This encodes CASSYGAGGQYEQYF. This chain links TRBV6-5 with TRBJ2-7; 10 nucleotides align to TRBD2. The CDR3 extends over 15 amino acids. Germline CDR1 MNHEY, CDR2 SVGAGI. Losses at the gene ends were 2 bases for V and 4 bases for J; bases not matched to a gene: 5.

CDR3 protein: CASSWRGPTYEQYF. The CDR3 DNA sequence: TGTGCCAGCAGCTGGCGGGGACCTACCTACGAGCAGTACTTC. The chain employs TRBV7-2 and TRBJ2-7; weak D call: TRBD2 (6 bases). Trimming shortened V by 4 bases and J by 2 bases, and 12 bases separated the two germline ends. This CDR3 is built from 14 residues. Germline CDR1 and CDR2: SGHTA and FQGNSA. The variable domain in full, with the rest retrieved from reference TRBV7-2 and TRBJ2-7, is GAGVSQSPSNKVTEKGKDVELRCDPISGHTALYWYRQSLGQGLEFLIYFQGNSAPDKSGLPSDRFSAERTGGSVSTLTIQRTQQEDSAVYLCASSWRGPTYEQYFGPGTRLTVT.

The CDR3, as DNA: TGTGCCAGTAGTATAGGGCGGAGTATGCAAGAGACCCAGTACTTC. Translating it yields CASSIGRSMQETQYF. The rearrangement uses TRBV19 and TRBJ2-5, with unresolved D. V was cut by 1 base and J by 2 bases, with 11 bases left in between. Germline V gives CDR1 LNHDA, CDR2 SQIVND (reference sequence). The CDR3 totals 15 residues.

About this clone: A junction boundary mismatches the germline segment, possibly from a read error. The chain combines TRBV6-1 with TRBJ2-7; 7 bases align to TRBD2. Germline loops: CDR1 MNHNS, CDR2 SASEGT. The CDR3 is 17 amino acids. CDR3 residues: CASSESGWRGTSFEQYF. The CDR3 DNA is TGTGCCAGCAGTGAAAGCGGGTGGCGGGGGACCTCCTTCGAGCAGTACTTC.

V is TRBV7-2 and J is TRBJ2-3; D possibly corresponds to TRBD2 (6 bases). This CDR3 contains 14 residues. Germline loops: CDR1 SGHTA, CDR2 FQGNSA. V was pared by 5 bases and J by 3 bases, with 12 bases between. CDR3 loop: CASSTGLFTDTQYF. CDR3 coding DNA: TGTGCCAGCAGCACGGGACTTTTTACAGATACGCAGTATTTT.